These T cell receptor beta chains were read from a single sample in a study of OX40 agonist ivuxolimab in advanced cancers. Data came from immunoSEQ multiplex PCR; TCRdb stores just in-frame clones and leaves some out. Of about 78,000 clones detected, almost 85% appear once; the ten largest clones hold less than 2.5%. This specimen consisted of CD4+ or CD8+ T cells sorted from blood, obtained in a trial of the OX40 agonist ivuxolimab. These receptors originate from an adult with an advanced solid tumor such as melanoma, head and neck, liver or kidney cancer. Each CDR3 is given with its conserved first and last residue. A D gene is named only where the DNA matches it firmly. Clone size is shown for a subset of rows, as once, few, many or a class of expanded clone.

clone_size	v_call	j_call	d_call	cdr3_aa	cdr3_nt
-	TRBV6-1	TRBJ1-1	-	CASSERRGMNTEAFF	TGTGCCAGCAGTGAACGGAGAGGGATGAACACTGAAGCTTTCTTT
-	TRBV6-5	TRBJ1-2	TRBD1	CASSRQGNYGYTF	TGTGCCAGCAGTAGACAGGGTAACTATGGCTACACCTTC
few	TRBV6-1	TRBJ2-7	-	CASSGLASYEQYF	TGTGCCAGCAGTGGGCTAGCTTCCTACGAGCAGTACTTC
-	TRBV28	TRBJ1-2	TRBD1	CASRPPGQNYGYTF	TGTGCCAGCAGACCTCCGGGACAGAACTATGGCTACACCTTC
-	TRBV7-2	TRBJ2-5	TRBD1	CASSRDRGQETQYF	TGTGCCAGCAGCCGGGACAGGGGGCAAGAGACCCAGTACTTC
-	TRBV27	TRBJ1-5	-	CASSPGGANSNQPQHF	TGTGCCAGCAGTCCCGGGGGGGCAAATAGCAATCAGCCCCAGCATTTT
-	TRBV10-2	TRBJ2-5	-	CASRRARGQETQYF	TGCGCCAGCAGGAGGGCTAGGGGGCAAGAGACCCAGTACTTC
-	TRBV20-1	TRBJ2-7	-	CSDDNEQYF	TGCAGTGACGATAACGAGCAGTACTTC
-	TRBV6-1	TRBJ1-1	-	CASSFNRAGGTEAFF	TGTGCCAGCAGCTTCAACAGGGCGGGGGGCACTGAAGCTTTCTTT
-	TRBV28	TRBJ2-4	-	CASSLVGGPILAKNIQYF	TGTGCCAGCAGTTTGGTCGGGGGACCCATCCTAGCCAAAAACATTCAGTACTTC
-	TRBV2	TRBJ1-5	-	CASSDLIGNQPQHF	TGTGCCAGCAGTGACCTCATAGGCAATCAGCCCCAGCATTTT
-	TRBV28	TRBJ2-7	-	CASSLPTASRLSSYEQYF	TGTGCCAGCAGCCTACCGACAGCCAGCAGGCTTAGCTCCTACGAGCAGTACTTC
-	TRBV30	TRBJ2-2	TRBD2	CAWTPGGTGELFF	TGTGCCTGGACCCCGGGAGGTACCGGGGAGCTGTTTTTT
few	TRBV6-6	TRBJ1-3	-	CASSHGGTIYF	TGTGCCAGCAGTCACGGGGGCACCATATATTTT
once	TRBV19	TRBJ2-3	-	CATSSGRGGESTDTQYF	TGTGCCACCAGTAGCGGCAGAGGGGGCGAAAGCACAGATACGCAGTATTTT
-	TRBV10-3	TRBJ1-3	TRBD1	CAISESGTGPDTIYF	TGTGCCATCAGTGAGTCAGGGACAGGGCCAGACACCATATATTTT
-	TRBV18	TRBJ1-4	-	CASSPFSDNEKLFF	TGTGCCAGCTCACCGTTTAGTGACAATGAAAAACTGTTTTTT
-	TRBV28	TRBJ1-1	TRBD1	CASSTPGQGLNTEAFF	TGTGCCAGCAGTACCCCGGGACAGGGTTTGAACACTGAAGCTTTCTTT
-	TRBV2	TRBJ2-1	TRBD2	CASRGLATSSYNEQFF	TGTGCCAGCAGGGGACTAGCGACGAGCTCCTACAATGAGCAGTTCTTC
-	TRBV6-6	TRBJ2-7	-	CASSFIQGNEQYF	TGTGCCAGCAGTTTCATCCAGGGGAACGAGCAGTACTTC
-	TRBV7-7	TRBJ2-5	TRBD2	CASSFGSGRQETQYF	TGTGCCAGCAGCTTTGGTAGCGGGCGGCAAGAGACCCAGTACTTC
-	TRBV27	TRBJ1-2	-	CASSTQWTDYGYTF	TGTGCCAGCAGTACCCAATGGACGGACTATGGCTACACCTTC
-	TRBV19	TRBJ2-3	-	CASAHSNPTDTQYF	TGTGCCAGTGCCCACTCAAATCCCACAGATACGCAGTATTTT
-	TRBV6-1	TRBJ2-5	TRBD2	CASSNSGGALETQYF	TGTGCCAGCAGTAATAGCGGGGGGGCCTTGGAGACCCAGTACTTC
-	TRBV11-2	TRBJ2-2	TRBD1	CASSSGQGVGGELFF	TGTGCCAGCAGCTCAGGACAGGGAGTTGGCGGGGAGCTGTTTTTT
-	TRBV28	TRBJ1-6	-	CASSRQYSNSPLHF	TGTGCCAGCAGTCGCCAGTATTCCAATTCACCCCTCCACTTT
few	TRBV11-2	TRBJ2-5	-	CASSSGVGVQTQYF	TGTGCCAGCAGCTCGGGGGTAGGGGTACAGACCCAGTACTTC
once	TRBV27	TRBJ2-7	TRBD1	CASRKTDRGYEQYF	TGTGCCAGCAGGAAGACGGACAGGGGATACGAGCAGTACTTC
-	TRBV9	TRBJ2-2	-	CASSVATSGGLWRTGELFF	TGTGCCAGCAGCGTAGCTACTTCTGGCGGATTATGGCGGACCGGGGAGCTGTTTTTT
-	TRBV6-5	TRBJ2-5	TRBD2	CASSYERGGVETQYF	TGTGCCAGCAGTTACGAGCGGGGGGGGGTGGAGACCCAGTACTTC
-	TRBV11-2	TRBJ1-4	TRBD1	CASSLRSTGTGKEKLFF	TGTGCCAGCAGCTTACGGTCGACCGGGACAGGGAAAGAAAAACTGTTTTTT
-	TRBV7-2	TRBJ1-4	-	CASSLDPWEKLFF	TGTGCCAGCAGCCTCGACCCGTGGGAAAAACTGTTTTTT
-	TRBV7-9	TRBJ1-2	-	CASSLADGRGYTF	TGTGCCAGCAGCTTAGCGGACGGCCGAGGCTACACCTTC
-	TRBV14	TRBJ1-1	-	CASSSHGHAAEAFF	TGTGCCAGCAGCTCCCACGGACACGCCGCTGAAGCTTTCTTT
-	TRBV5-4	TRBJ1-2	-	CASSLVGNGYTF	TGTGCCAGCAGCTTGGTTGGTAATGGCTACACCTTC
-	TRBV6-1	TRBJ2-2	-	CASSSRTVNTGELFF	TGTGCCAGCAGTTCCAGGACAGTGAACACCGGGGAGCTGTTTTTT
once	TRBV4-2	TRBJ2-5	TRBD1	CASSPRTGPHQETQYF	TGTGCCAGCAGCCCGCGGACAGGGCCCCACCAAGAGACCCAGTACTTC
-	TRBV2	TRBJ2-5	-	CASTPSSGRVSYF	TGTGCCAGCACCCCATCTTCAGGGAGAGTTTCATACTTC
-	TRBV18	TRBJ2-5	TRBD2	CASSLAGTKETQYF	TGTGCCAGCTCACTAGCGGGGACAAAAGAGACCCAGTACTTC
-	TRBV5-1	TRBJ2-7	TRBD1	CASSPGQISYEQYF	TGTGCCAGCAGCCCGGGACAGATCTCCTACGAGCAGTACTTC
-	TRBV18	TRBJ1-3	-	CASSPPAGWSSGNTIYF	TGTGCCAGCTCACCACCTGCGGGTTGGAGCTCTGGAAACACCATATATTTT
-	TRBV18	TRBJ1-6	TRBD1	CASSPLGRGYNSPLHF	TGTGCCAGCTCACCACTCGGCAGGGGGTATAATTCACCCCTCCACTTT